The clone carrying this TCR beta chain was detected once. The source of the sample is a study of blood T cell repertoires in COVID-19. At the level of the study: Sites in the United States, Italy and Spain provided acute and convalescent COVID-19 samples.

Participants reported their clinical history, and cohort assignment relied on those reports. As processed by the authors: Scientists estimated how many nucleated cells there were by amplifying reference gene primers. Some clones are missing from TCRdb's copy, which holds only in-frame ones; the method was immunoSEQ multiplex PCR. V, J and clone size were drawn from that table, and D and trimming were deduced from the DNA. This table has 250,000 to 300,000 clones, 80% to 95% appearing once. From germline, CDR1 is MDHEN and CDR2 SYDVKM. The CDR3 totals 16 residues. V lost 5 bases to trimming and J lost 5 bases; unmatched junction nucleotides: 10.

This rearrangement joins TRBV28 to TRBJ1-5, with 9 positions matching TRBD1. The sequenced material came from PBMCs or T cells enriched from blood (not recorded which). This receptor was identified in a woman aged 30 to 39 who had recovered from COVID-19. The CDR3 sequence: CASSARTGVGDQPQHF. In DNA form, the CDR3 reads TGTGCCAGCAGTGCGCGGACAGGGGTCGGGGATCAGCCCCAGCATTTT.